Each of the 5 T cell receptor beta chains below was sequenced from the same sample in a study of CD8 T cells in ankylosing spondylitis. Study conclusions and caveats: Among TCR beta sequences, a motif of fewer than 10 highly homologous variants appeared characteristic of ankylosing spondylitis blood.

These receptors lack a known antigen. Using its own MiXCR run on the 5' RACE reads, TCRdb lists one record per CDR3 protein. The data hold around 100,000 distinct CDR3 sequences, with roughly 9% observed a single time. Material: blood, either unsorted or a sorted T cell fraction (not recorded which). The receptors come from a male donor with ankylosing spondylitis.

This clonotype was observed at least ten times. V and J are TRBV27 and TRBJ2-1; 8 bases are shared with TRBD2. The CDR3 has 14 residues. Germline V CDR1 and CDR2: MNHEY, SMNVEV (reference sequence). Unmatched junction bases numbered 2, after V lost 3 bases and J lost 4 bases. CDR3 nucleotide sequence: TGTGCCAGCAGTTTGCGGGGGGTATACAATGAGCAGTTCTTC. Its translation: CASSLRGVYNEQFF.

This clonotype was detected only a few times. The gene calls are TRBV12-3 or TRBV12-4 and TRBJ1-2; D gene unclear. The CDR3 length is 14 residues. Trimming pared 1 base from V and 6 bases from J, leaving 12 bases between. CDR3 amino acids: CASSLGVGGDGYTF. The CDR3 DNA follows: TGTGCCAGCAGTTTAGGTGTCGGTGGGGATGGCTACACCTTC.

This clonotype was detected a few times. This CDR3 reads CSARLTGNTEAFF. The CDR3 DNA reads TGCAGTGCTCGTTTGACAGGGAACACTGAAGCTTTCTTT. The chain recombines TRBV20-1 with TRBJ1-1; D is perhaps TRBD1 (6 bases). This CDR3 is 13 amino acids long. Germline CDR1 DFQATT, CDR2 SNEGSKA (reference sequence). Trimming took off 5 bases at V and 1 base at J, with 11 bases between the two ends.

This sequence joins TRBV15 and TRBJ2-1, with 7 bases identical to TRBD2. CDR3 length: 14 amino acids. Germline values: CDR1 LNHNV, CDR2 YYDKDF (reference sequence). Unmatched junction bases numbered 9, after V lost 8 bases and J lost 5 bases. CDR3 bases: TGTGCCACCCAGCTCCGCGGGAGCCACAATGAGCAGTTCTTC. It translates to CATQLRGSHNEQFF.

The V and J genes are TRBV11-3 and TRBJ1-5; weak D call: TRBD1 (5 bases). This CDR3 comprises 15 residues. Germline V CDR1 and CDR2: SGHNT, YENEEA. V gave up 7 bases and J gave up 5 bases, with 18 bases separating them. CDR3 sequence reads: CASIKRGPRDQPQHF. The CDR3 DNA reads TGTGCCAGCATCAAACGGGGTCCCAGGGATCAGCCCCAGCATTTT.